Below are 18 T cell receptor beta chains sequenced from a single sample in a study of T cell repertoires in cytomegalovirus infection. Using its own MiXCR run on the reads, TCRdb lists one record per CDR3 protein. The sample has about 130,000 distinct CDR3 sequences, 32% seen once. Their specific antigens are unknown. The source was CD8+ T cells from cultured PBMCs, collected from culture after CMV antigen stimulation. The receptor set was obtained from a human donor in good health (CMV status not recorded). Some clones in this sample may be carry-over from other donors' samples.

A few counts support this clonotype. The CDR3 spells CASSLASGGPVNEQFF. Written as DNA, the CDR3 is TGTGCCAGCAGCTTAGCCAGCGGGGGGCCTGTAAATGAGCAGTTCTTC. The chain joins TRBV7-6 to TRBJ2-1, with 9 positions matching TRBD2. The CDR3 runs 16 residues. J lost 7 bases, V lost 0 bases, and 7 bases had no gene match. Germline values: CDR1 SGHVS, CDR2 FNYEAQ.

This chain links TRBV12-3 or TRBV12-4 with TRBJ2-1; D could derive from TRBD1 or TRBD2 (5 bases each). Trimming cost V 3 bases and J 7 bases, with 10 bases left between them. The CDR3 covers 13 residues. CDR3 sequence reads: CASSFPGGNEQFF. The CDR3 DNA reads as TGTGCCAGCAGTTTCCCTGGGGGTAATGAGCAGTTCTTC.

This clonotype has at least ten counts. This chain joins TRBV11-2 and TRBJ2-2, with 8 bases lining up with TRBD1. The V segment lost 3 bases and the J segment 2 bases; nucleotides outside the gene matches: 5. This CDR3 spans 16 amino acids. CDR1 is SGHAT and CDR2 is FQNNGV in the germline V gene. DNA of the CDR3: TGTGCCAGCAGCTTTAGGACAGGGAGAAACACCGGGGAGCTGTTTTTT. Translated: CASSFRTGRNTGELFF.

This clonotype was found a few times. The V gene is TRBV27, the J gene TRBJ2-1; 9 bases agree with TRBD2. The CDR3 sequence is 15 residues long. Germline CDR1 MNHEY, CDR2 SMNVEV (reference sequence). Unmatched junction bases numbered 5, after V lost 2 bases and J lost 6 bases. The CDR3 is CASSLGSGGLNEQFF. In DNA, the CDR3 is TGTGCCAGCAGTTTAGGTAGCGGGGGCCTCAATGAGCAGTTCTTC.

V gene TRBV18 combines with J gene TRBJ1-3; D gene uncertain. V was cut by 5 bases and J by 2 bases, with 19 bases left in between. Germline V gene data show CDR1 as KGHSH and CDR2 as LQKENI. CDR3 length: 17 residues. Here the CDR3 DNA reads TGTGCCAGCTCAGCCTCCGCATCGGAATGGCCTGGAAACACCATATATTTT. Encoded protein: CASSASASEWPGNTIYF. The full variable domain, with the rest looked up from reference TRBV18 and TRBJ1-3, is NAGVMQNPRHLVRRRGQEARLRCSPMKGHSHVYWYRQLPEEGLKFMVYLQKENIIDESGMPKERFSAEFPKEGPSILRIQQVVRGDSAAYFCASSASASEWPGNTIYFGEGSWLTVV.

This chain links TRBV5-1 with TRBJ1-1, with 10 nucleotides matching TRBD1. This CDR3 is built from 15 residues. CDR1 and CDR2 from the germline V gene are SGHRS and YFSETQ. With 5 bases clipped from V and 1 base from J, the junction kept 5 bases outside the gene matches. The CDR3 DNA reads as TGCGCCAGCAGAATGGGACAGGGGCCGAACACTGAAGCTTTCTTT. Residues: CASRMGQGPNTEAFF.

This clonotype occurred a few times. The chain has TRBV25-1 and TRBJ1-5; no firm D call. Trimming took off 8 bases at V and 4 bases at J, with 9 bases between the two ends. In germline, CDR1 is MGHDK, CDR2 SYGVNS. This CDR3 is built from 12 residues. CDR3 region: CASGWDNQPQHF. CDR3 DNA: TGTGCCAGCGGTTGGGATAATCAGCCCCAGCATTTT. The variable domain in full, completed from reference TRBV25-1 and TRBJ1-5, reads EADIYQTPRYLVIGTGKKITLECSQTMGHDKMYWYQQDPGMELHLIHYSYGVNSTEKGDLSSESTVSRIRTEHFPLTLESARPSHTSQYLCASGWDNQPQHFGDGTRLSIL.

This clonotype was recorded only once. The CDR3, as DNA: TGTGCCATCAGCGGGACAGGCAAAATGTTCTTC. Encoded protein: CAISGTGKMFF. The V and J genes are TRBV10-3 and TRBJ2-1, with 8 bases matching TRBD1. The CDR3 is 11 residues long. The germline V gene encodes CDR1 ENHRY and CDR2 SYGVKD. V shed 6 bases and J 15 bases; nucleotides not matched to a gene: 7.

Concerning this clonotype: At one end the junction does not follow the germline gene, possibly because of a read error. The rearrangement joins TRBV4-1 to TRBJ2-7; TRBD2 matches at 12 bases. This CDR3 is built from 16 residues. Per germline, CDR1 MGHRA and CDR2 YSYEKL. Here the CDR3 reads CASSQDPSGGAYEQYF. In DNA form, the CDR3 reads TGTGCCAGCAGCCAAGATCCTAGCGGGGGGGCTTACGAGCAGTACTTC.

This clonotype was seen more than once but under ten times. J is TRBJ2-1 and V is TRBV7-6; D may be TRBD2 (6 bases). V shed 5 bases and J shed 2 bases, with 19 bases lying between them. The CDR3 covers 17 residues. The germline V gene encodes CDR1 SGHVS and CDR2 FNYEAQ. CDR3 amino acids: CASSRTRDSDPYNEQFF. DNA for the CDR3: TGTGCCAGCAGCCGCACTCGGGACTCAGACCCCTACAATGAGCAGTTCTTC. The whole variable domain, filled in from reference TRBV7-6 and TRBJ2-1, reads GAGVSQSPRYKVTKRGQDVALRCDPISGHVSLYWYRQALGQGPEFLTYFNYEAQQDKSGLPNDRFSAERPEGSISTLTIQRTEQRDSAMYRCASSRTRDSDPYNEQFFGPGTRLTVL.

The J gene is TRBJ2-2, the V gene TRBV4-1; D is ambiguous. The CDR3 is 15 residues long. The V and J ends lost 3 bases and 3 bases respectively, with 11 bases between them. Germline V gene lookup returns CDR1 MGHRA and CDR2 YSYEKL. CDR3 amino acids: CASSHHWEHTGELFF. CDR3 coding DNA: TGCGCCAGCAGCCATCACTGGGAACACACCGGGGAGCTGTTTTTT.

This clonotype has just a few counts. This chain links TRBV9 with TRBJ1-4; 9 positions agree with TRBD1. CDR3 length: 16 residues. V gave up 4 bases and J gave up 8 bases; unmatched junction bases: 12. Looked up from germline, CDR1 is SGDLS and CDR2 is YYNGEE. The CDR3 region is CASSQPDRGLEEKLFF. The DNA for the CDR3 is TGTGCCAGCAGCCAGCCCGACAGGGGGTTAGAGGAAAAACTGTTTTTT.

The J gene is TRBJ1-3, the V gene TRBV6-1; D perhaps matches TRBD1 (5 bases). With 2 bases removed from V and 3 bases from J, the gap between germline ends came to 14 bases. This CDR3 spans 16 amino acids. The germline gives CDR1 MNHNS, CDR2 SASEGT. CDR3 sequence: CASSESGWGSGNTIYF. The CDR3 DNA reads TGTGCCAGCAGTGAATCGGGCTGGGGCAGTGGAAACACCATATATTTT.

This clonotype was detected a few times. The rearrangement joins TRBV7-9 to TRBJ2-1; 7 positions match TRBD2. Germline trimming cut 1 base from V and 6 bases from J; bases unmatched to any gene: 9. The CDR3 covers 16 residues. Per germline, CDR1 SEHNR and CDR2 FQNEAQ (reference sequence). In DNA form, the CDR3 reads TGTGCCAGCAGCTTAGTGGGAGGACTAGTCTTCAATGAGCAGTTCTTC. It translates to CASSLVGGLVFNEQFF. The full variable domain, with the rest looked up from reference TRBV7-9 and TRBJ2-1, is DTGVSQNPRHKITKRGQNVTFRCDPISEHNRLYWYRQTLGQGPEFLTYFQNEAQLEKSRLLSDRFSAERPKGSFSTLEIQRTEQGDSAMYLCASSLVGGLVFNEQFFGPGTRLTVL.

This clonotype showed up many times. The V call is TRBV4-2, the J call TRBJ2-1; D call uncertain. V gave up 1 base and J gave up 7 bases, with 2 bases separating them. CDR1 is LGHNA, CDR2 YNFKEQ, per germline. The CDR3 length is 11 residues. Here the CDR3 reads CASSQVNEQFF. CDR3 sequence (DNA): TGTGCCAGCAGCCAAGTGAATGAGCAGTTCTTC.

The chain carries TRBV28 and TRBJ1-3; D remains ambiguous. In germline, CDR1 is MDHEN, CDR2 SYDVKM. V was trimmed by 8 bases and J by 0 bases, leaving 20 bases between them. CDR3 size: 17 residues. The CDR3 reads CASRLTRLRGSGNTIYF. DNA for the CDR3: TGTGCCAGCCGCCTCACTCGACTTCGGGGCTCTGGAAACACCATATATTTT.

The V and J genes are TRBV6-5 and TRBJ2-3; a possible D gene is TRBD2 (5 bases). Germline assignment: CDR1 MNHEY and CDR2 SVGAGI. Between the trimmed V and J ends, which lost 0 bases and 4 bases, there was a span of 11 bases. The CDR3 consists of 15 residues. The CDR3 region has the DNA TGTGCCAGCAGTTACTCGTTTCTAGCCCCAGATACGCAGTATTTT. Translated: CASSYSFLAPDTQYF.

The gene calls are TRBV7-6 and TRBJ1-2, with D possibly being TRBD1 (5 bases). V lost 5 bases to trimming and J lost 8 bases, with 18 bases between them. The CDR3 runs to 14 residues. Per the germline V gene, CDR1 is SGHVS and CDR2 is FNYEAQ. Here the CDR3 reads CASSPQTDLGGYTF. The CDR3, as DNA: TGTGCCAGCAGCCCGCAGACAGACCTAGGAGGCTACACCTTC.